Shown below are 26 T cell receptor beta chains from a single sample sequenced in a study of blood T cell repertoires in COVID-19. The repertoire was sequenced with immunoSEQ multiplex PCR; TCRdb's copy has only in-frame clones and lacks some. Of approximately 290,000 clones listed, approximately 90% are singletons. The sequencing input was peripheral blood. These receptors all stem from a man aged 25-45 years with acute or convalescent COVID-19.

This sequence joins TRBV3-1 (or the pseudogene TRBV3-2) and TRBJ1-1; D uncertain. This CDR3 is 15 amino acids long. Germline V gene lookup returns CDR1 LGHDT and CDR2 YNNKEL (reference sequence). V gave up 4 bases and J gave up 0 bases, with 12 bases separating them. The CDR3 DNA reads TGTGCCAGCAGCCCAGGAGGCGGGGTGAACACTGAAGCTTTCTTT. It encodes CASSPGGGVNTEAFF.

This clone has just one count. The genes are TRBV7-3 and TRBJ2-3, with D maybe TRBD1 (7 bases). V lost 1 base and J 4 bases, leaving 15 bases between the germline ends. From germline, CDR1 is SGHTA and CDR2 FQGTGA. The CDR3 covers 16 residues. The CDR3 bases are TGTGCCAGCAGCTTAAGACCGGGCAGGGGGGCAGATACGCAGTATTTT. Translation: CASSLRPGRGADTQYF.

The chain carries TRBV18 and TRBJ2-2, with D unresolved. CDR1 KGHSH and CDR2 LQKENI come from the germline V gene. V lost 3 bases, J lost 1 base, and 6 bases lay in between. CDR3 length: 14 residues. CDR3 sequence: CASSPYRNTGELFF. CDR3 DNA: TGTGCCAGCTCACCTTATAGGAACACCGGGGAGCTGTTTTTT.

This chain uses TRBV7-9 with TRBJ2-1; D ambiguous. With 5 bases removed from V and 12 bases from J, the gap between germline ends came to 17 bases. The CDR3 is 13 residues long. The germline CDR1 and CDR2 sequences are SEHNR and FQNEAQ (reference sequence). CDR3 sequence: CASSVVSWRGQFF. Here the CDR3 DNA reads TGTGCCAGCAGCGTCGTTAGCTGGCGTGGGCAGTTCTTC.

The V and J genes are TRBV14 and TRBJ2-7; the D is unclear. CDR3 length: 12 residues. Germline CDR1 and CDR2: SGHDN and FVKESK. The germline V and J ends were trimmed by 4 bases and 3 bases, with 7 bases remaining between them. CDR3 sequence (DNA): TGTGCCAGCAGCCCTCGCGGCTACGAGCAGTACTTC. This gives the protein CASSPRGYEQYF.

The chain uses TRBV27 and TRBJ1-5, with D unresolved. The CDR3 contains 14 residues. The germline V and J ends were trimmed by 3 bases and 7 bases, with 13 bases remaining between them. Germline CDR1 is MNHEY and CDR2 is SMNVEV (reference sequence). In nucleotides, the CDR3 is TGTGCCAGCAGTTTGACGGGGTCTCGGCAGCCCCAGCATTTT. This encodes CASSLTGSRQPQHF.

CDR3 DNA sequence: TGTGCCAGCAATGACTTGGGACAGGGCTACGAGCAGTACTTC. Amino acid sequence: CASNDLGQGYEQYF. This chain connects TRBV2 to TRBJ2-7, with 9 bases matching TRBD1. The CDR3 totals 14 residues. Unmatched junction bases numbered 7, after V lost 7 bases and J lost 3 bases. Germline V gene data show CDR1 as SNHLY and CDR2 as FYNNEI.

The rearrangement joins TRBV1 to TRBJ1-5; the table's D call TRBD1 went unverified against the DNA. TRBV1 is designated a pseudogene. This CDR3 region has 16 residues. CDR3 bases: TGCACCAGCAGCCCTCAGACAGGGATTAGCAATCAGCCCCAGCATTTT. Translating it yields CTSSPQTGISNQPQHF.

This rearrangement joins TRBV3-1 (or the pseudogene TRBV3-2) to TRBJ2-1, with 9 nucleotides matching TRBD1. Losses at the gene ends were 0 bases for V and 7 bases for J; bases not matched to a gene: 7. This CDR3 region has 16 residues. Per the germline V gene, CDR1 is LGHDT and CDR2 is YNNKEL (reference sequence). In nucleotides, the CDR3 is TGTGCCAGCAGCCAAGACCGGAGGGACAGGGCGAATGAGCAGTTCTTC. Amino acids: CASSQDRRDRANEQFF.

This chain links TRBV10-3 with TRBJ2-3; tentative D call: TRBD1 (5 bases). V shed 7 bases and J shed 0 bases, with 11 bases lying between them. The CDR3 is made up of 14 amino acids. Germline CDR1 is ENHRY and CDR2 is SYGVKD. The CDR3 reads CAIKFSGSTDTQYF. For the CDR3, the DNA is TGTGCCATCAAATTTTCAGGGAGCACAGATACGCAGTATTTT.

The chain has TRBV27 and TRBJ1-5; no firm D call. Trimming shortened V by 5 bases and J by 0 bases, and 11 bases separated the two germline ends. The CDR3 has 15 residues. Germline CDR1 MNHEY, CDR2 SMNVEV (reference sequence). The CDR3 region has the DNA TGTGCCAGCAGTCCCTCCTATCATAGCAATCAGCCCCAGCATTTT. It translates to CASSPSYHSNQPQHF.

The chain combines TRBV10-1 with TRBJ2-7; 10 nucleotides line up with TRBD2. The CDR3 has 15 residues. The germline CDR1 and CDR2 sequences are WNHNN and SYGVQD (reference sequence). V lost 1 base and J lost 5; bases outside the gene matches: 5. Here the CDR3 DNA reads TGCGCCAGCAGTGAGTTCCCTAGCGGGAGTCACGAGCAGTACTTC. It is translated as CASSEFPSGSHEQYF.

The J gene is TRBJ1-1, the V gene TRBV19; D is perhaps TRBD1 (6 bases). The V gene lost 7 bases and the J gene lost 3 bases, with 12 bases spanning the gap. The CDR3 consists of 13 residues. The V gene's germline CDR1 is LNHDA and CDR2 SQIVND (reference sequence). The CDR3: CASTDRRHTEAFF. The CDR3 DNA sequence: TGTGCCAGTACGGACAGACGACACACTGAAGCTTTCTTT.

The genes are TRBV4-3 and TRBJ1-4; 11 bases align to TRBD1. V lost 0 bases, J lost 8 bases, and 20 bases stayed unmatched. The CDR3 is made up of 21 amino acids. Per germline, CDR1 LGHNA and CDR2 YSLEER. The CDR3 DNA follows: TGCGCCAGCAGCCAAGAAATTAAATGGGACAGGGGGATACGAGGGCGAGAAAAACTGTTTTTT. This codes for CASSQEIKWDRGIRGREKLFF.

The chain couples TRBV5-4 to TRBJ2-7; 8 bases map to TRBD1. The CDR3 covers 15 residues. Looked up from germline, CDR1 is SGHNT and CDR2 is YYREEE (reference sequence). J gave up 2 bases and V 0 bases, and 4 bases lay outside the gene matches. As DNA, the CDR3 is TGTGCCAGCAGCTTGGGAGACAGGGGACCCTACGAGCAGTACTTC. It encodes CASSLGDRGPYEQYF.

The chain recombines TRBV18 with TRBJ1-1; perhaps TRBD1 as D (5 bases). CDR1 KGHSH and CDR2 LQKENI come from the germline V gene. Trimming pared 3 bases from V and 1 base from J, leaving 9 bases between. There are 14 residues in the CDR3. The chain's CDR3 is CASSPGLKNTEAFF. DNA of the CDR3: TGTGCCAGCTCACCGGGACTCAAGAACACTGAAGCTTTCTTT.

V is TRBV30 and J is TRBJ1-3; D is perhaps TRBD1 (5 bases). This CDR3 has 12 residues. Trimming took 6 bases from V and 6 from J, leaving 12 bases between them. The germline V gene encodes CDR1 GTSNPN and CDR2 SVGIG (reference sequence). The CDR3 DNA follows: TGTGCCTGTAGGAAGGACAAAAACACCATATATTTT. Protein product: CACRKDKNTIYF. Variable domain in full (rest from reference TRBV30 and TRBJ1-3): SQTIHQWPATLVQPVGSPLSLECTVEGTSNPNLYWYRQAAGRGLQLLFYSVGIGQISSEVPQNLSASRPQDRQFILSSKKLLLSDSGFYLCACRKDKNTIYFGEGSWLTVV.

V gene TRBV13 combines with J gene TRBJ2-4, with D maybe TRBD2 (8 bases). The CDR3 covers 14 residues. Germline CDR1 and CDR2: PRHDT and FYEKMQ (reference sequence). CDR3 coding DNA: TGTGCGAGCTCAATAGCGGGGCAGGGGGACATTCAGTACTTC. Translating it yields CASSIAGQGDIQYF.

This clone was counted once. This rearrangement joins TRBV15 to TRBJ2-1; no clear D gene. CDR1 and CDR2 (germline): LNHNV, YYDKDF (reference sequence). With 0 bases removed from V and 4 bases from J, the gap between germline ends came to 13 bases. This CDR3 spans 16 amino acids. CDR3 amino acids: CATSREDLARYNEQFF. In nucleotides, the CDR3 is TGTGCCACCAGCAGAGAAGATCTGGCCCGTTACAATGAGCAGTTCTTC.

Only one count was recorded for this clone. The genes are TRBV14 and TRBJ2-5; maybe TRBD2 (6 bases). V lost 3 bases and J lost 7, with 18 bases in between. The CDR3 covers 15 residues. Per germline, CDR1 SGHDN and CDR2 FVKESK. This CDR3 is CASSQEGSARGTQYF. The CDR3 DNA is TGTGCCAGCAGCCAGGAGGGGTCGGCACGGGGGACCCAGTACTTC. The variable domain in full, completed from reference TRBV14 and TRBJ2-5, reads EAGVTQFPSHSVIEKGQTVTLRCDPISGHDNLYWYRRVMGKEIKFLLHFVKESKQDESGMPNNRFLAERTGGTYSTLKVQPAELEDSGVYFCASSQEGSARGTQYFGPGTRLLVL.

CDR3 protein: CATSGTRPNTGELFF. CDR3 coding DNA: TGTGCCACCAGCGGGACTAGACCTAACACCGGGGAGCTGTTTTTT. The J gene is TRBJ2-2, the V gene TRBV6-5, with 8 bases that match TRBD2. The trim removed 10 bases at V and 2 bases at J, leaving 9 bases unmatched. The V gene's germline CDR1 is MNHEY and CDR2 SVGAGI. The CDR3 is 15 amino acids.

The chain employs TRBV4-1 and TRBJ1-6; 9 nucleotides align to TRBD1. Germline V gene lookup returns CDR1 MGHRA and CDR2 YSYEKL. CDR3 length: 17 amino acids. J was trimmed by 7 bases and V by 0 bases; bases with no gene match: 7. CDR3 DNA: TGCGCCAGCAGCCAAGACGGACAGGGGCCTTCGAATTCACCCCTCCACTTT. Its protein product is CASSQDGQGPSNSPLHF.

V gene TRBV3-1 (or the pseudogene TRBV3-2) combines with J gene TRBJ1-1; 7 nucleotides match TRBD1. The CDR3 is 16 residues long. Trimming took 6 bases from V and 0 from J; bases not matched to a gene: 10. Germline assignment: CDR1 LGHDT and CDR2 YNNKEL (reference sequence). CDR3: CASSPVMGQMNTEAFF. The CDR3, as DNA: TGTGCCAGCAGTCCAGTTATGGGACAGATGAACACTGAAGCTTTCTTT.

This sequence joins TRBV7-6 and TRBJ2-3; D might be TRBD2 (5 bases). Trimming took 5 bases from V and 0 from J, leaving 12 bases between them. Per the germline V gene, CDR1 is SGHVS and CDR2 is FNYEAQ. The CDR3 sequence is 15 residues long. Written as DNA, the CDR3 is TGTGCCAGCAGCCCGACGGGGTCCAGCACAGATACGCAGTATTTT. Translated, it gives CASSPTGSSTDTQYF.

In this sample, this clone turned up once. This chain uses TRBV3-1 (or the pseudogene TRBV3-2) with TRBJ2-2, with D perhaps TRBD2 (5 bases). V lost 1 base to trimming and J lost 7 bases, with 13 bases between them. The CDR3 loop spans 15 amino acids. The germline gives CDR1 LGHDT, CDR2 YNNKEL (reference sequence). This CDR3 is CASSQAPAGGGELFF. Written as DNA, the CDR3 is TGTGCCAGCAGCCAAGCCCCGGCGGGCGGCGGGGAGCTGTTTTTT.

The chain carries TRBV28 and TRBJ2-5, with D maybe TRBD1 (8 bases). The CDR3 sequence is 14 residues long. V dropped 7 bases and J dropped 7 bases, with 19 bases sitting between them. CDR1 is MDHEN, CDR2 SYDVKM, per germline. CDR3 DNA: TGTGCCAGCAAATATACAGGGGGAGGGTGGACCCAGTACTTC. Amino acid sequence: CASKYTGGGWTQYF. The full variable domain, its missing parts supplied by reference TRBV28 and TRBJ2-5, is DVKVTQSSRYLVKRTGEKVFLECVQDMDHENMFWYRQDPGLGLRLIYFSYDVKMKEKGDIPEGYSVSREKKERFSLILESASTNQTSMYLCASKYTGGGWTQYFGPGTRLLVL.